This T cell receptor (beta chain) was sequenced in a study of shared clonotypes between healthy human individuals. This CDR3 contains 18 residues. Trimming cost V 4 bases and J 5 bases, with 24 bases left between them. CDR1 LGHNA and CDR2 YNFKEQ come from the germline V gene. On this clone itself: Its specificity is unknown.

Positive CCR7 selection of CD45RO-negative cells yielded the naive CD8 cells, and terminally differentiated effector memory CD45RA+ cells were excluded. Data came from immunoSEQ multiplex PCR; TCRdb stores just in-frame clones and leaves some out. The sample shows roughly 2.1 million clones, roughly 91% of them seen only once. General observations from the study: Represented diversity, genetic and exposure-history alike, was limited by few donors.

This chain joins TRBV4-2 and TRBJ2-1; TRBD2 is a possible D gene (5 bases). The sequenced material came from naive CD8+ T cells from PBMCs. This receptor was identified in a man younger than 35 in good health. Some clones in this sample may be carry-over from other donors' samples. The CDR3 DNA sequence: TGTGCCAGCAGCCGGGCGGGTTTCGAAGCCCCCACCGACAATGAGCAGTTCTTC. The encoded protein is CASSRAGFEAPTDNEQFF.